These 8 T cell receptor beta chains were sequenced from one sample in a study of shared clonotypes between healthy human individuals. Assay: immunoSEQ multiplex PCR; the TCRdb copy retains only in-frame clones and omits some. This table has approximately 460,000 clones, around 77% appearing once. The sample consisted of PBMCs. The receptors here all came from a woman aged 40 to 55 in good health. Some clones in this sample may be carry-over from other donors' samples.

Regarding this clone: Since a much larger clone is just one base distant, this may be a read error. This sample also contains other DNA sequences that code for the same CDR3. The rearrangement links TRBV9 to TRBJ2-5; 8 positions agree with TRBD2. The CDR3 has 15 amino acids. Germline loops: CDR1 SGDLS, CDR2 YYNGEE. Unmatched junction bases numbered 6, after V lost 5 bases and J lost 0 bases. The CDR3: CASSPGGGYQETQYF. Here the CDR3 DNA reads TGTGCCAGCAGTCCCGGGGGGGGCTACCAAGAGACCCAGTACTTC.

The rearrangement joins TRBV5-8 to TRBJ1-2; D remains unclear. This CDR3 region has 13 residues. The germline V and J ends were trimmed by 2 bases and 2 bases, with 7 bases remaining between them. The germline V gene has CDR1 SGHTS and CDR2 YDEGEE. CDR3 sequence reads: CASSFGGNYGYTF. The CDR3 DNA sequence: TGTGCCAGCAGCTTCGGCGGAAACTATGGCTACACCTTC.

V usage is TRBV30 and J usage is TRBJ1-4; 10 nucleotides match TRBD1. CDR3 length equals 16 residues. The ends lost 7 bases at V and 4 bases at J; junction bases unmatched: 12. Germline V gene sequence: CDR1 GTSNPN, CDR2 SVGIG (reference sequence). This CDR3 is CAFTAGTGVLNEKLFF. Written as DNA, the CDR3 is TGTGCCTTCACCGCCGGGACAGGGGTCCTTAATGAAAAACTGTTTTTT.

V usage is TRBV7-6 and J usage is TRBJ2-1; perhaps D is TRBD1 or TRBD2 (5 bases each). Trimming removed 4 bases from V and 6 bases from J, with 16 bases in between. The V gene's germline CDR1 is SGHVS and CDR2 FNYEAQ. This CDR3 is built from 15 residues. CDR3 DNA sequence: TGTGCCAGCAGCTCGTGGAACAGGAGGTCCAATGAGCAGTTCTTC. Its protein is CASSSWNRRSNEQFF.

This chain connects TRBV5-1 to TRBJ1-1; 7 positions agree with TRBD1. V lost 1 base and J lost 4; bases outside the gene matches: 4. The CDR3 sequence is 14 residues long. Germline-derived CDR1 and CDR2 are SGHRS and YFSETQ. This CDR3 is CASSLRQGGTEAFF. The CDR3 DNA reads as TGCGCCAGCAGCTTGAGACAGGGAGGCACTGAAGCTTTCTTT.

The chain uses TRBV2 and TRBJ2-1, with D perhaps matching TRBD2 (5 bases). Germline assignment: CDR1 SNHLY and CDR2 FYNNEI. This CDR3 has 18 residues. Trimming removed 3 bases from V and 4 bases from J, with 22 bases in between. The CDR3: CASSEVDRALRGYNEQFF. DNA for the CDR3: TGTGCCAGCAGTGAGGTGGATCGAGCGCTTCGGGGTTACAATGAGCAGTTCTTC.

The chain combines TRBV18 with TRBJ2-3; the match to TRBD2 covers 8 bases. The CDR3 has 15 amino acids. CDR1 and CDR2 (germline): KGHSH, LQKENI. V lost 3 bases, J lost 0 bases, and 2 bases stayed unmatched. Written as DNA, the CDR3 is TGTGCCAGCTCACCTATAGCGGGGAGCACAGATACGCAGTATTTT. It translates to CASSPIAGSTDTQYF.

CDR3 coding DNA: TGTGCCAGCAGTCTCCGGACAGTGAACACCGGGGAGCTGTTTTTT. Amino acids: CASSLRTVNTGELFF. The chain couples TRBV6-1 to TRBJ2-2, with D perhaps matching TRBD1 (6 bases). The germline V gene encodes CDR1 MNHNS and CDR2 SASEGT. The CDR3 contains 15 residues. Deletions cut 5 bases from V and 1 base from J, with 11 bases between.